The rows below give T cell receptor beta chains drawn from one sample of a study of regulatory T cells in long-lasting Graves disease. TCRdb re-called the multiplex PCR reads with MiXCR, one entry per CDR3 protein. The data show about 470,000 distinct CDR3 sequences, about a fifth seen once. This material consisted of peripheral blood mononuclear cells (PBMCs), taken when the disease was refractory, from a patient treated with antithyroid drugs. The receptors were gathered from a female donor with Graves disease. Each CDR3 is given with its conserved first and last residue. Fields, in order: CDR3 length, D gene, V gene, clone size, J gene, CDR3 DNA, CDR3 protein. D genes are given only for firm matches. A row's size may be missing; if present it is once, few, many or a size class.

>13|TRBD2|TRBV28|many|TRBJ2-5
TGTGCCAGCATTAGCGGGAGTCAAGAGACCCAGTACTTC
CASISGSQETQYF
>10|NA|TRBV13|NA|TRBJ1-1
TGTGCCAGCAGCTTTGGTGAAGCTTTCTTT
CASSFGEAFF
>14|TRBD1|TRBV12-3/TRBV12-4|many|TRBJ2-7
TGTGCCAGCAGTGAGGCGGGACAGGCCGACGAGCAGTACTTC
CASSEAGQADEQYF
>15|TRBD1|TRBV11-3|few|TRBJ2-3
TGTGCCAGCAGCCCAGGACAGGGGACCACAGATACGCAGTATTTT
CASSPGQGTTDTQYF
>14|NA|TRBV4-3|NA|TRBJ2-7
TGCGCCAGCAGCCCCGGGTCCAGACCCTACGAGCAGTACTTC
CASSPGSRPYEQYF
>12|NA|TRBV24-1|many|TRBJ1-1
TGTGCCACCAGTGATTCCAGGGATGTGGCTTTCTTT
CATSDSRDVAFF
>16|TRBD2|TRBV13|NA|TRBJ2-1
TGTGCCAGCAGCTTAGCGGCCAGCGGGGGGGCCTATGAGCAGTTCTTC
CASSLAASGGAYEQFF
>14|NA|TRBV7-2|NA|TRBJ2-7
TGTGCCAGCAGCTTATCCTGGGGAGACAGGGAGCAGTACTTC
CASSLSWGDREQYF
>12|NA|TRBV12-3/TRBV12-4|many|TRBJ1-1
TGTGCCTGCAGTCGGGGATCCACTGAAGCTTTCTTT
CACSRGSTEAFF
>15|TRBD1|TRBV19|few|TRBJ2-7
TGTGCCAGTAGTATAACCGGGACAGAGACCTACGAGCAGTACTTC
CASSITGTETYEQYF